Below, 26 T cell receptor beta chains from the same sample are listed, as sequenced in a study of T cell repertoires in cytomegalovirus infection. MiXCR was run by TCRdb on the reads, yielding one entry per CDR3 protein. The sample includes around 450,000 distinct CDR3 sequences, around 32% of them seen just once. The source material was PBMCs. The origin of the receptors is a human donor in good health (CMV status not recorded). Some clones in this sample may be carry-over from other donors' samples.

This sequence joins TRBV29-1 and TRBJ2-3; 10 bases match TRBD2. Germline V gene sequence: CDR1 SQVTM, CDR2 ANQGSEA. Unmatched junction bases numbered 12, after V lost 4 bases and J lost 5 bases. This CDR3 has 16 residues. The CDR3 sequence is CSVGSPSGGRGDTQYF. CDR3 DNA: TGCAGCGTTGGTTCCCCTAGCGGGGGCCGGGGAGATACGCAGTATTTT.

Concerning this clonotype itself: This likely comes from a read error, as the CDR3 has no conserved phenylalanine or tryptophan at its end. The chain joins TRBV5-1 to TRBJ1-2; tentatively, D is TRBD1 (5 bases). This CDR3 is built from 15 residues. Germline values: CDR1 SGHRS, CDR2 YFSETQ. Trimming cost V 0 bases and J 5 bases, with 14 bases left between them. This CDR3 reads CASSLEGKGAYGYTL. DNA of the CDR3: TGCGCCAGCAGCTTGGAAGGGAAAGGGGCTTATGGCTACACCTTA.

This clonotype was seen many times. The gene calls are TRBV7-2 and TRBJ1-2; TRBD1 aligns across 9 bases. The V segment lost 3 bases and the J segment 10 bases; nucleotides outside the gene matches: 18. The CDR3 consists of 17 residues. Germline CDR1 SGHTA, CDR2 FQGNSA. The CDR3 sequence: CASSLTLLQGAPRPYTF. The CDR3 DNA is TGTGCCAGCAGCTTGACCCTTTTACAGGGGGCTCCTCGGCCCTACACCTTC.

This clonotype was detected many times. V is TRBV7-3 and J is TRBJ2-2, with D hard to call. V lost 4 bases, J lost 7 bases, and 19 bases lay in between. CDR1 and CDR2 (germline): SGHTA, FQGTGA. The CDR3 length is 16 residues. CDR3 DNA: TGTGCCAGCAGCTCCTCACCCGTTCTAGATGACGGGGAGCTGTTTTTT. Amino acid sequence: CASSSSPVLDDGELFF.

This clonotype was found a few times. The chain employs TRBV2 and TRBJ1-4; perhaps TRBD1 as D (6 bases). V lost 6 bases and J lost 0, with 14 bases in between. CDR1 and CDR2 (germline): SNHLY, FYNNEI. The CDR3 sequence is 16 residues long. This CDR3 is CASSGQLLATNEKLFF. In DNA form, the CDR3 reads TGTGCCAGCAGCGGACAGCTTCTTGCAACTAATGAAAAACTGTTTTTT. Full variable domain (outside the CDR3, taken from reference TRBV2 and TRBJ1-4): EPEVTQTPSHQVTQMGQEVILRCVPISNHLYFYWYRQILGQKVEFLVSFYNNEISEKSEIFDDQFSVERPDGSNFTLKIRSTKLEDSAMYFCASSGQLLATNEKLFFGSGTQLSVL.

The J gene is TRBJ1-4, the V gene TRBV6-1, with D possibly matching TRBD1 (5 bases). The CDR3 length is 15 residues. With 6 bases removed from V and 1 base from J, the gap between germline ends came to 12 bases. The germline V gene encodes CDR1 MNHNS and CDR2 SASEGT. The DNA for the CDR3 is TGTGCCAGCAGCCCAGGGAGGTTAACTAATGAAAAACTGTTTTTT. It is translated as CASSPGRLTNEKLFF.

This chain connects TRBV15 to TRBJ1-6; 9 bases align to TRBD1. The CDR3 is made up of 15 amino acids. V was clipped by 1 base and J by 9 bases; unmatched bases: 4. The germline CDR1 and CDR2 sequences are LNHNV and YYDKDF (reference sequence). The CDR3 coding sequence is TGTGCCACCAGCAGAGGGGACAGGGATTCTTCACCCCTCCACTTT. This translates into CATSRGDRDSSPLHF.

V and J are TRBV7-3 and TRBJ2-1; D is ambiguous. The CDR3 contains 15 residues. Trimming pared 4 bases from V and 2 bases from J, leaving 12 bases between. Looked up from germline, CDR1 is SGHTA and CDR2 is FQGTGA. This CDR3 is CASSSTPTTYNEQFF. In nucleotides, the CDR3 is TGTGCCAGCAGCTCCACACCAACCACCTACAATGAGCAGTTCTTC.

V is TRBV6-1 and J is TRBJ2-1; 9 nucleotides agree with TRBD1. Per germline, CDR1 MNHNS and CDR2 SASEGT. CDR3 length: 15 amino acids. V shed 1 base and J 9 bases; nucleotides not matched to a gene: 7. The CDR3 is CASSEGGTGSTEQFF. Written as DNA, the CDR3 is TGTGCCAGCAGTGAAGGAGGGACAGGGAGTACTGAGCAGTTCTTC.

This clonotype was picked up many times. The rearrangement joins TRBV7-9 to TRBJ1-2; possibly TRBD1 for D (5 bases). The CDR3 loop spans 14 amino acids. Trimming shortened V by 1 base and J by 6 bases, and 12 bases separated the two germline ends. CDR1 is SEHNR and CDR2 is FQNEAQ in the germline V gene (reference sequence). CDR3 nucleotide sequence: TGTGCCAGCAGCTTAGTCCAACAGGCTGATGGCTACACCTTC. It translates to CASSLVQQADGYTF.

In its sample, this clonotype was seen a few times. The chain is built from TRBV24-1 and TRBJ2-1; TRBD2 aligns across 12 bases. Germline CDR1 reads KGHDR; CDR2 reads SFDVKD. The V segment lost 4 bases and the J segment 8 bases; nucleotides outside the gene matches: 8. The CDR3 runs 16 residues. The CDR3 nucleotides read TGTGCCACCAGTGACCCCCTAGCGGGGGGGCCAGATGAGCAGTTCTTC. Translating gives CATSDPLAGGPDEQFF.

This chain connects TRBV7-8 to TRBJ2-3; no clear D gene. The CDR3 runs to 16 residues. Germline assignment: CDR1 SGHVS and CDR2 FQNEAQ. V was pared by 0 bases and J by 2 bases, with 12 bases between. CDR3 amino acids: CASSLARTVITDTQYF. CDR3 coding DNA: TGTGCCAGCAGCTTAGCGCGCACAGTAATCACAGATACGCAGTATTTT.

For the CDR3, the DNA is TGTGCCAGTAGTCATCTTGGGGGGCCCAGGACCTACAATGAGCAGTTCTTC. Translating it yields CASSHLGGPRTYNEQFF. The chain carries TRBV19 and TRBJ2-1; D might be TRBD1 or TRBD2, each matching 6 bases. Germline assignment: CDR1 LNHDA and CDR2 SQIVND (reference sequence). The CDR3 has 17 amino acids. V lost 5 bases, J lost 2 bases, and 19 bases lay in between.

The chain links TRBV28 to TRBJ1-3; D is unresolved. Between the trimmed V and J ends, which lost 5 bases and 3 bases, there was a span of 14 bases. Looked up from germline, CDR1 is MDHEN and CDR2 is SYDVKM. The CDR3 runs to 15 residues. CDR3 protein: CASSRTGRLGNTIYF. Written as DNA, the CDR3 is TGTGCCAGCAGTCGTACCGGGAGGCTTGGAAACACCATATATTTT.

This clonotype has only a few counts. The chain is built from TRBV19 and TRBJ2-7; 8 nucleotides align to TRBD1. Germline V gives CDR1 LNHDA, CDR2 SQIVND (reference sequence). This CDR3 spans 15 amino acids. J gave up 3 bases and V 1 base, and 5 bases lay outside the gene matches. This CDR3 reads CASSIARDRLYEQYF. CDR3 nucleotides: TGTGCCAGTAGTATAGCCCGGGACAGGCTCTACGAGCAGTACTTC.

The rearrangement uses TRBV19 and TRBJ2-3; maybe TRBD2 (6 bases). Trimming cost V 7 bases and J 2 bases, with 16 bases left between them. The CDR3 consists of 15 residues. Per germline, CDR1 LNHDA and CDR2 SQIVND (reference sequence). The CDR3 here is CASTPMGGYTDTQYF. CDR3 nucleotides: TGTGCCAGTACCCCAATGGGAGGTTACACAGATACGCAGTATTTT.

V and J are TRBV5-6 and TRBJ1-2; 7 nucleotides match TRBD1. Germline V CDR1 and CDR2: SGHDT, YYEEEE. There are 13 residues in the CDR3. V gave up 4 bases and J gave up 2 bases; unmatched junction bases: 2. CDR3 coding DNA: TGTGCCAGCAGCAAGGACAGGAACTATGGCTACACCTTC. Encoded protein: CASSKDRNYGYTF.

CDR3 residues: CSVVWYVAMNTEAFF. The DNA of the CDR3 is TGCAGCGTTGTGTGGTACGTAGCAATGAACACTGAAGCTTTCTTT. J is TRBJ1-1 and V is TRBV29-1; no clear D gene. The CDR3 is 15 amino acids. Looked up from germline, CDR1 is SQVTM and CDR2 is ANQGSEA. V dropped 4 bases and J dropped 0 bases, with 15 bases sitting between them. The whole variable domain, filled in from reference TRBV29-1 and TRBJ1-1, reads SAVISQKPSRDICQRGTSLTIQCQVDSQVTMMFWYRQQPGQSLTLIATANQGSEATYESGFVIDKFPISRPNLTFSTLTVSNMSPEDSSIYLCSVVWYVAMNTEAFFGQGTRLTVV.

This rearrangement joins TRBV10-3 to TRBJ1-4, with D perhaps matching TRBD1 (5 bases). The V and J ends lost 6 bases and 8 bases respectively, with 19 bases between them. The CDR3 length is 15 residues. Germline assignment: CDR1 ENHRY and CDR2 SYGVKD. The CDR3 here is CAIRNPGLPGEKLFF. The CDR3 coding sequence is TGTGCCATCAGGAATCCGGGACTTCCAGGGGAAAAACTGTTTTTT.

This sequence joins TRBV20-1 and TRBJ2-1; D gene unclear. The CDR3 runs to 12 residues. V lost 6 bases to trimming and J lost 5 bases, with 11 bases between them. Germline CDR1 and CDR2: DFQATT and SNEGSKA (reference sequence). In nucleotides, the CDR3 is TGCAGTGCGGTTAAACGGAACAATGAGCAGTTCTTC. As protein: CSAVKRNNEQFF.

This clonotype was observed at least ten times. This chain links TRBV4-1 with TRBJ1-6; D unclear. In germline, CDR1 is MGHRA, CDR2 YSYEKL. V was cut by 2 bases and J by 9 bases, with 8 bases left in between. This CDR3 comprises 13 residues. The CDR3 protein is CASSQPERSPLHF. The DNA for the CDR3 is TGCGCCAGCAGCCAACCGGAACGTTCACCCCTCCACTTT.

This clonotype occurred many times. The V call is TRBV7-6, the J call TRBJ1-1; 8 bases line up with TRBD1. The germline gives CDR1 SGHVS, CDR2 FNYEAQ. V shed 5 bases and J 1 base; nucleotides not matched to a gene: 6. The CDR3 length is 15 residues. CDR3 residues: CASSPGTGWNTEAFF. In nucleotides, the CDR3 is TGTGCCAGCAGCCCTGGGACAGGATGGAACACTGAAGCTTTCTTT.

This clonotype occurred many times. This chain connects TRBV19 to TRBJ2-1, with D tentatively TRBD2 (6 bases). The CDR3 runs 16 residues. Germline loops: CDR1 LNHDA, CDR2 SQIVND (reference sequence). Trimming shortened V by 5 bases and J by 4 bases, and 18 bases separated the two germline ends. CDR3 loop: CASSHKTGTLYNEQFF. The DNA of the CDR3 is TGTGCCAGTAGTCACAAAACCGGGACTTTATACAATGAGCAGTTCTTC.

Turning to this clonotype: One junction end disagrees with the germline gene, perhaps due to a read error. The V and J genes are TRBV12-3 or TRBV12-4 and TRBJ2-3; D is unresolved. This CDR3 is built from 11 residues. The CDR3 region is CVSSLGDTQYF. The CDR3, as DNA: TGTGTCAGCAGTTTGGGAGATACGCAGTATTTT.

The table lists this clonotype with a few counts. The chain carries TRBV28 and TRBJ1-5; the D gene is possibly TRBD1 (5 bases). CDR1 MDHEN and CDR2 SYDVKM come from the germline V gene. V was cut by 3 bases and J by 5 bases, with 11 bases left in between. This CDR3 contains 14 residues. In nucleotides, the CDR3 is TGTGCCAGCAGTTTGGGGGGGATTTATCAGCCCCAGCATTTT. The encoded protein is CASSLGGIYQPQHF. Complete variable domain (other parts from reference TRBV28 and TRBJ1-5): DVKVTQSSRYLVKRTGEKVFLECVQDMDHENMFWYRQDPGLGLRLIYFSYDVKMKEKGDIPEGYSVSREKKERFSLILESASTNQTSMYLCASSLGGIYQPQHFGDGTRLSIL.

The table lists this clonotype with a few counts. The rearrangement uses TRBV7-6 and TRBJ2-3; no definite D call. This CDR3 is built from 16 residues. Deletions cut 1 base from V and 2 bases from J, with 13 bases between. CDR1 is SGHVS and CDR2 is FNYEAQ in the germline V gene. The CDR3 loop is CASSLGAGTNTDTQYF. As DNA, the CDR3 is TGTGCCAGCAGCTTAGGCGCAGGAACAAACACAGATACGCAGTATTTT.